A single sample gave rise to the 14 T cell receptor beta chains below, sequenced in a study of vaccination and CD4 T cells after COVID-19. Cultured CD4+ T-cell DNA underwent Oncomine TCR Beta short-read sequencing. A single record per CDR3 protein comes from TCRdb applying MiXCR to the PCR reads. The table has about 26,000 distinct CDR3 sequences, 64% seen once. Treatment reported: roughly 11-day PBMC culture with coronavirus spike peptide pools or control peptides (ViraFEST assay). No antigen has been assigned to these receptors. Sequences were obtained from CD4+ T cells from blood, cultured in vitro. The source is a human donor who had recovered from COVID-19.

The CDR3 reads CSARGALAGEFEQFF. CDR3 DNA: TGCAGTGCTAGAGGGGCATTGGCGGGAGAGTTTGAGCAGTTCTTC. This chain joins TRBV20-1 and TRBJ2-1; 7 bases are a match to TRBD2. CDR3 length: 15 residues. V gave up 1 base and J gave up 9 bases; unmatched junction bases: 12. CDR1 and CDR2 from the germline V gene are DFQATT and SNEGSKA (reference sequence).

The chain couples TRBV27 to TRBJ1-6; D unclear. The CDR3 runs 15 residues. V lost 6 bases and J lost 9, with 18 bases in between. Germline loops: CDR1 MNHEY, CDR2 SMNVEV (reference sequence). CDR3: CASSPPSAGSSPLHF. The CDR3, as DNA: TGTGCCAGCAGCCCCCCTTCAGCGGGGAGTTCACCCCTCCACTTT.

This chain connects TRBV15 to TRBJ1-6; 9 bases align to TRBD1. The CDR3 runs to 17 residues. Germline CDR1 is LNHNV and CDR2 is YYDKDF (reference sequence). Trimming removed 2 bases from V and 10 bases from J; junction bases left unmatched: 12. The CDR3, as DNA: TGTGCCACCAGCAGATATCCCGGGACAGGGAGAGGGTCACCCCTCCACTTT. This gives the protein CATSRYPGTGRGSPLHF. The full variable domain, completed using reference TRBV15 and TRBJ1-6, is DAMVIQNPRYQVTQFGKPVTLSCSQTLNHNVMYWYQQKSSQAPKLLFHYYDKDFNNEADTPDNFQSRRPNTSFCFLDIRSPGLGDTAMYLCATSRYPGTGRGSPLHFGNGTRLTVT.

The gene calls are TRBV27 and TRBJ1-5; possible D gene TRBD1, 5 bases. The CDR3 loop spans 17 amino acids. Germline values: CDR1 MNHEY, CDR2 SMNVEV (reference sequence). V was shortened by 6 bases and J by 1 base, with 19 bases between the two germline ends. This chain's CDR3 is CASRGKGPMASNQPQHF. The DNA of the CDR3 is TGTGCCAGCAGGGGAAAGGGGCCCATGGCGAGCAATCAGCCCCAGCATTTT.

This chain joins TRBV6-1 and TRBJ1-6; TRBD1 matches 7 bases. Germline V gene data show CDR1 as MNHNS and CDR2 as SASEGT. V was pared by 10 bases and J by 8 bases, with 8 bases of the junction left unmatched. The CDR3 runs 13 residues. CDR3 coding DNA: TGTGCCACCCAGACGACAGGGTATTCACCCCTCCACTTT. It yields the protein CATQTTGYSPLHF.

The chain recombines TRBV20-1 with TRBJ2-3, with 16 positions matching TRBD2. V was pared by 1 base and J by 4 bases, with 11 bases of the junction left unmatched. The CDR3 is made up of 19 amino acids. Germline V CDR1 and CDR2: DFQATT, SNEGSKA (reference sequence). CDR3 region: CSARGQGTSGRAGADTQYF. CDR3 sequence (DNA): TGCAGTGCTAGAGGACAGGGGACTAGCGGGAGGGCGGGGGCAGATACGCAGTATTTT.

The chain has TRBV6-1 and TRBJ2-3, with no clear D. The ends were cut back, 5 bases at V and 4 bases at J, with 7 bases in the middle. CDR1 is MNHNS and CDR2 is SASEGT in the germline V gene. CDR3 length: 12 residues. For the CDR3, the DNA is TGTGCCAGCAGTCACAGACCAGATACGCAGTATTTT. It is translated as CASSHRPDTQYF.

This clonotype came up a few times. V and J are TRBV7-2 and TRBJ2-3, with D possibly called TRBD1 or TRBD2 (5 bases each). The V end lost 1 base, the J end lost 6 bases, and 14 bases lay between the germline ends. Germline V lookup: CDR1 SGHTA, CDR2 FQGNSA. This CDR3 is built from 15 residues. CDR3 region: CASSLGGSRVDTQYF. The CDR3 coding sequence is TGTGCCAGCAGCTTAGGGGGGAGCCGAGTCGATACGCAGTATTTT.

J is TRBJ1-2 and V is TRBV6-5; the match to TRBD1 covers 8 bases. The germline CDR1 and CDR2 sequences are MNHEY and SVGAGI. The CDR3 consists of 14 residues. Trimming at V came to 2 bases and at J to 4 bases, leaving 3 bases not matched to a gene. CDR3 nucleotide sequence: TGTGCCAGCAGTTACGTGGACAGGGCCTATGGCTACACCTTC. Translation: CASSYVDRAYGYTF.

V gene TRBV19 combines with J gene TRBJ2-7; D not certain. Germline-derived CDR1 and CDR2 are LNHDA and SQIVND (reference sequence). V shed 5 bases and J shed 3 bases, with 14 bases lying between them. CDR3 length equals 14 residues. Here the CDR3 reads CASSSAKGYYEQYF. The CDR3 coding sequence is TGTGCCAGTAGTTCGGCCAAGGGCTACTACGAGCAGTACTTC.

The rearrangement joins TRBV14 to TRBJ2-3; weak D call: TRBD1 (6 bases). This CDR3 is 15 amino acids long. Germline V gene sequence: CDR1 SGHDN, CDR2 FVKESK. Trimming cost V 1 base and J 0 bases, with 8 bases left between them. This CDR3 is CASSQVTGSTDTQYF. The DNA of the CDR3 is TGTGCCAGCAGCCAAGTGACAGGAAGCACAGATACGCAGTATTTT.

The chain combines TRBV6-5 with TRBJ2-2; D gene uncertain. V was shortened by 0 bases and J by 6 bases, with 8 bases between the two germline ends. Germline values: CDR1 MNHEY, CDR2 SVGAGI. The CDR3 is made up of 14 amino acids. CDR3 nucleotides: TGTGCCAGCAGTTACTCGATGGTTGCCGGGGAGCTGTTTTTT. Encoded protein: CASSYSMVAGELFF.

The CDR3 DNA is TGTGCCAGCAGTTACTCGAGGGACCGGGACAGGGATTACGAGCAGTACTTC. Translated: CASSYSRDRDRDYEQYF. The chain links TRBV6-2 or TRBV6-3 to TRBJ2-7, with 9 positions matching TRBD1. The germline gives CDR1 MNHEY, CDR2 SVGEGT. This CDR3 comprises 17 residues. Unmatched junction bases numbered 10, after V lost 0 bases and J lost 4 bases.

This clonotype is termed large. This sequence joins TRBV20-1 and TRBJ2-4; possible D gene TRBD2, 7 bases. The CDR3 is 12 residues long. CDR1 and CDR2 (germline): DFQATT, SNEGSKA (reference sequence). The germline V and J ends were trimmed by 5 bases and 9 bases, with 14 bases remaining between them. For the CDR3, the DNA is TGCAGTGCTCCTCCGAGGGGGGGCATTCAGTACTTC. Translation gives CSAPPRGGIQYF.